The rows below give T cell receptor beta chains drawn from one sample of a study of CD8 T cells in Susac syndrome. Using its own MiXCR run on the immunoSEQ multiplex PCR reads, TCRdb lists one record per CDR3 protein. The data show approximately 190,000 distinct CDR3 sequences, 90% to 95% seen once. What was sequenced was CD4+ T cells from PBMCs. These receptors all stem from a human donor in good health. The CDR3 runs from the conserved cysteine through the conserved F or W.

>13|TRBV9
CASSVGFSGELFF
>16|TRBV7-9
CASSLAQGKGYNEQFF
>16|TRBV2
CASREGIFSGANVLTF
>16|TRBV19
CASRPGTKSSYNEQFF
>15|TRBV12-3/TRBV12-4
CASSPEGPLGSPLHF
>15|TRBV20-1
CSARRGGTINQPQHF
>14|TRBV7-2
CASSPTGDNQPQHF
>15|TRBV9
CASSVSANSGNTIYF
>16|TRBV28
CASSLSVAGGAGELFF
>15|TRBV29-1
CSVEGRDRARYGYTF
>15|TRBV7-2
CASSLFKGVPYGYTF
>15|TRBV3-1
CASSQTTGGNQPQHF
>16|TRBV19
CASSIRLAGGFNEQFF
>13|TRBV29-1
CSVAQGAGQPQHF
>14|TRBV9
CASSVGQGFYEQCF
>15|TRBV20-1
CSAETGIDSGNTIYF
>12|TRBV28
CASWDRNYEQYF
>14|TRBV7-9
CASSSGTGGSEQYF
>14|TRBV7-2
CASSSRTQYNEQFF
>17|TRBV4-3
CASSPSGPRGAGNTIYF
>14|TRBV18
CASSPKGGTYEQYF
>12|TRBV2
CASEGALYEQYF
>16|TRBV12-3/TRBV12-4
CASSLWGGRAGNTIYF
>16|TRBV20-1
CSARDMAGLALYGYTF
>14|TRBV12-3/TRBV12-4
CASTRTGERTEAFF
>11|TRBV29-1
CSALTAEKLFF
>13|TRBV2
CASRGWDNSPLHF
>15|TRBV7-9
CASRFGITNTGELFF
>13|TRBV30
CAWSVQGNQPQHF
>17|TRBV9
CASSVGTGQGSDQPQHF
>16|TRBV19
CASSFGTATENSPLHF
>15|TRBV30
CAWSGTGQGSYGYTF
>16|TRBV7-2
CASSLVGGAVSETQYF
>14|TRBV12-3/TRBV12-4
CASSSEARNTEAFF
>13|TRBV6-4
CASSSDRNQPQHF
>16|TRBV3-1
CASSQSIRPGGNEQFF
>13|TRBV20-1
CSVHTDSNSPLHF
>13|TRBV29-1
CSVESWSNTEAFF
>14|TRBV19
CASMSGGKATEAFF
>11|TRBV28
CASDSRYGYTF
>17|TRBV24-1
CATSDGYRAIGTDTQYF
>14|TRBV3-1
CASQENIRTGELFF
>16|TRBV4-1
CASSQEGQGAYNEQFF
>15|TRBV20-1
CSAGRLVGAYNEQFF
>15|TRBV5-1
CASSLAGGATDTQYF
>12|TRBV19
CASSIEGKTQYF
>15|TRBV15
CATSIPGLGENEQFF
>13|TRBV29-1
CSVDVGGNQPQHF
>15|TRBV19
CASSILAGNQETQYF
>15|TRBV12-3/TRBV12-4
CASSFTGANTGELFF